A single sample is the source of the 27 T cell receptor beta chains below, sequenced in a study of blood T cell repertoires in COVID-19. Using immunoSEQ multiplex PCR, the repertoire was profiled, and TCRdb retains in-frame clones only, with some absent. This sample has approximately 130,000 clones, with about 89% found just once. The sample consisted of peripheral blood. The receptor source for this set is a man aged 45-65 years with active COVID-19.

The CDR3, as DNA: TGTGCCAGCAGCTTATACGCGCAGGTTTACACCTTC. It encodes CASSLYAQVYTF. The chain is built from TRBV7-2 and TRBJ1-2; no clear D gene. This CDR3 contains 12 residues. V lost 2 bases and J 11 bases, leaving 12 bases between the germline ends. Germline-derived CDR1 and CDR2 are SGHTA and FQGNSA.

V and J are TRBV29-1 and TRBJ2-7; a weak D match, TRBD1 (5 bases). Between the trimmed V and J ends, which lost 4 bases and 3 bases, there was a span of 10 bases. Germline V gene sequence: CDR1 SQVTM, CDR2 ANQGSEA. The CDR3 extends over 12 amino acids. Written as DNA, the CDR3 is TGCAGCGTTGGTTTAGGGGTCTACGAGCAGTACTTC. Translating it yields CSVGLGVYEQYF.

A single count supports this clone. The CDR3 DNA is TGCAGTGCTAGTATAAGGCTGGAGAACGAGCAGTACTTC. This encodes CSASIRLENEQYF. V gene TRBV20-1 combines with J gene TRBJ2-7; D unresolved. With 3 bases removed from V and 5 bases from J, the gap between germline ends came to 14 bases. The CDR3 totals 13 residues. Germline loops: CDR1 DFQATT, CDR2 SNEGSKA (reference sequence).

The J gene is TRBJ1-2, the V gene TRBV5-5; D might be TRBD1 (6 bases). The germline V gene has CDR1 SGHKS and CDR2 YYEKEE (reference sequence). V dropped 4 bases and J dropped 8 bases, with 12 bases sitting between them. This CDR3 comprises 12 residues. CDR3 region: CASSTTGYGYTF. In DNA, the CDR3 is TGTGCCAGCAGCACAACAGGGTACGGCTACACCTTC.

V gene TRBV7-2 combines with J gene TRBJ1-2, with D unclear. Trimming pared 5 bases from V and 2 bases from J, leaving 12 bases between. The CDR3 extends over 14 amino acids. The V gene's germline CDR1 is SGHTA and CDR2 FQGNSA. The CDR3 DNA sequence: TGTGCCAGCAGCCGGGAAAACGAAAACTATGGCTACACCTTC. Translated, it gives CASSRENENYGYTF.

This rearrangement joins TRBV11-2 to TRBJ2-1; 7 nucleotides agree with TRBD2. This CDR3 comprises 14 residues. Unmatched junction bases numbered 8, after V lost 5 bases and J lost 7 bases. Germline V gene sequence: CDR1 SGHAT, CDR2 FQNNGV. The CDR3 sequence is CASSPAGVRNEQFF. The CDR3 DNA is TGTGCCAGCAGCCCCGCGGGGGTGAGAAATGAGCAGTTCTTC. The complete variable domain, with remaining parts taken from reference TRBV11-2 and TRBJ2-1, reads EAGVAQSPRYKIIEKRQSVAFWCNPISGHATLYWYQQILGQGPKLLIQFQNNGVVDDSQLPKDRFSAERLKGVDSTLKIQPAKLEDSAVYLCASSPAGVRNEQFFGPGTRLTVL.

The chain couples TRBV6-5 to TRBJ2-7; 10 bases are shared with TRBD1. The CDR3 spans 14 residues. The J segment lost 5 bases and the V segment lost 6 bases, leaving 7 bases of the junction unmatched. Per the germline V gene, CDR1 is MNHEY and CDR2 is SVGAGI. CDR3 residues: CASRRQGAVDEQYF. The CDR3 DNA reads TGTGCCAGCAGACGACAGGGGGCCGTGGACGAGCAGTACTTC.

The CDR3 DNA follows: TGTGCCAGCAGCACTCCTTCGGGACAGATAACCAAATTGAACACTGAAGCTTTCTTT. This codes for CASSTPSGQITKLNTEAFF. V and J are TRBV6-2 or TRBV6-3 and TRBJ1-1, with TRBD1 matching over 7 bases. The CDR3 is 19 amino acids. From germline, CDR1 is MNHEY and CDR2 SVGEGT. The V segment lost 6 bases and the J segment 0 bases; nucleotides outside the gene matches: 19.

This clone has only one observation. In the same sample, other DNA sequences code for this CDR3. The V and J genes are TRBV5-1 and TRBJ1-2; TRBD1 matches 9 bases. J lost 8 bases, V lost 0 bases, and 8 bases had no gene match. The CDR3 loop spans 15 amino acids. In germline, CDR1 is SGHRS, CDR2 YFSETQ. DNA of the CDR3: TGCGCCAGCAGCTTGGCCGGAACAGGGGGCGAGGGCTACACCTTC. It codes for CASSLAGTGGEGYTF.

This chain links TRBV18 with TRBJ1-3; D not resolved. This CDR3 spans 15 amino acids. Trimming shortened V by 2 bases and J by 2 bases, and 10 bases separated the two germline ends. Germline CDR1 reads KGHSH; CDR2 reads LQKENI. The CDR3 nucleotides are TGTGCCAGCTCACCAGGGAGCGGGGCTGGAAACACCATATATTTT. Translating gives CASSPGSGAGNTIYF.

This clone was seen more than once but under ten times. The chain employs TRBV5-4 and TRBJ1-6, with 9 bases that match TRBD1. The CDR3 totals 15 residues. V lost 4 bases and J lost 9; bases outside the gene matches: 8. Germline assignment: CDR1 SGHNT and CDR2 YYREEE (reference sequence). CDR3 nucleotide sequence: TGTGCCAGCAGCCCGGATGGGACAGGGCTTTCACCCCTCCACTTT. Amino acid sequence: CASSPDGTGLSPLHF.

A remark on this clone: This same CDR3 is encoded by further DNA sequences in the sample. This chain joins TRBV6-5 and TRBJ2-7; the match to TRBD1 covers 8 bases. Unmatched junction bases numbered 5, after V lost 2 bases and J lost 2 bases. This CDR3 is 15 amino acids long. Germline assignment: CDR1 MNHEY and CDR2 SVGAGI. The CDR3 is CASSYRDRGPYEQYF. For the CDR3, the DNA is TGTGCCAGCAGTTACCGCGACAGGGGCCCCTACGAGCAGTACTTC.

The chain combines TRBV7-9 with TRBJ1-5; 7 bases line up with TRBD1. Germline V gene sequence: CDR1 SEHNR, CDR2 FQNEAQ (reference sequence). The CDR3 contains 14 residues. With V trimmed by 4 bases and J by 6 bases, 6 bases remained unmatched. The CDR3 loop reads CASSSLSGGQPQHF. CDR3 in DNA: TGTGCCAGCAGCTCCCTGTCAGGGGGTCAGCCCCAGCATTTT.

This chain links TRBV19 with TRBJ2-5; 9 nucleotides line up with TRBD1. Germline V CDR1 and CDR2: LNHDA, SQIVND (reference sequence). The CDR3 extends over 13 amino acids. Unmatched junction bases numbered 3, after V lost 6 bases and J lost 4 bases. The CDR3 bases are TGTGCCAGTAGGAACAGGGGGCTAGAGACCCAGTACTTC. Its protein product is CASRNRGLETQYF.

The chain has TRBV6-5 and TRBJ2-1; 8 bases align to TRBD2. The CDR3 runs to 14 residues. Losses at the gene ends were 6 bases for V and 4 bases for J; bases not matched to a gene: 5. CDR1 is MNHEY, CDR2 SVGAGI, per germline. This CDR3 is CASRAGGIYNEQFF. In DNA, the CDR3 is TGTGCCAGCAGGGCGGGGGGCATTTACAATGAGCAGTTCTTC.

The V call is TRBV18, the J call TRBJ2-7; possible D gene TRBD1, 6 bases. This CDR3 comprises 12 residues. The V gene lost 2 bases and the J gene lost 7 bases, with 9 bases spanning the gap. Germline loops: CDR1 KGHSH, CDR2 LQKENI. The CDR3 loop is CASSPTGLEQYF. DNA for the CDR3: TGTGCCAGCTCACCAACAGGGTTGGAGCAGTACTTC.

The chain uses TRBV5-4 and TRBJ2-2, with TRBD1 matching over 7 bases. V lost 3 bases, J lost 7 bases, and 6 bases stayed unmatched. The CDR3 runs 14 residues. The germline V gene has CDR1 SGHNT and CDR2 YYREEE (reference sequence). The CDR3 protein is CASSSSNRGGELFF. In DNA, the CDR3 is TGTGCCAGCAGCTCAAGTAACAGGGGCGGGGAGCTGTTTTTT.

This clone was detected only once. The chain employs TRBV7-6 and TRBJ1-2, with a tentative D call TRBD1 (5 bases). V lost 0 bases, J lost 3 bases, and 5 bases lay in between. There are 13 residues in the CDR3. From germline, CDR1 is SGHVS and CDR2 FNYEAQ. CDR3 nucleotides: TGTGCCAGCAGCTTAGCAGGGGACTATGGCTACACCTTC. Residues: CASSLAGDYGYTF.

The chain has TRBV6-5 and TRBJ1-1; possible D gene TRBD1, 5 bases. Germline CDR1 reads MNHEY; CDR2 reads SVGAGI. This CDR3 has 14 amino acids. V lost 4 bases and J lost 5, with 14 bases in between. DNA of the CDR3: TGTGCCAGCAGTTCCATCCGCGGGGGAACTGAAGCTTTCTTT. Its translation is CASSSIRGGTEAFF.

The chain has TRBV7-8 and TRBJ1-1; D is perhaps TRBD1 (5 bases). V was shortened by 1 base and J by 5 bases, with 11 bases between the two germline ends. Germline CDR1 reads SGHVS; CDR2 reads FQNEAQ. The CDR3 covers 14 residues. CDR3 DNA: TGTGCCAGCAGCTTAGTAGGGGTGAGGACTGAAGCTTTCTTT. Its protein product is CASSLVGVRTEAFF. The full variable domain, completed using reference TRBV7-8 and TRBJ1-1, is GAGVSQSPRYKVAKRGQDVALRCDPISGHVSLFWYQQALGQGPEFLTYFQNEAQLDKSGLPSDRFFAERPEGSVSTLKIQRTQQEDSAVYLCASSLVGVRTEAFFGQGTRLTVV.

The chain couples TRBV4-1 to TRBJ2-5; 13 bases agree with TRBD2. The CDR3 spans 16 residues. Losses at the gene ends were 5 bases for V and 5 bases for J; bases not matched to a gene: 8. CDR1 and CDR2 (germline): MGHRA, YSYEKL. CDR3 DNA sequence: TGCGCCAGCAGCAAAACTAGCGGGGGGGCCTTCGAGACCCAGTACTTC. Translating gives CASSKTSGGAFETQYF.

DNA for the CDR3: TGCAGCGTTGCATCCGGGACAGGGAATCAGCCCCAGCATTTT. It is translated as CSVASGTGNQPQHF. The rearrangement joins TRBV29-1 to TRBJ1-5; 9 nucleotides match TRBD1. The germline V gene encodes CDR1 SQVTM and CDR2 ANQGSEA. The CDR3 runs 14 residues. V gave up 4 bases and J gave up 4 bases; unmatched junction bases: 5. The full variable domain, rest sourced from reference TRBV29-1 and TRBJ1-5, is SAVISQKPSRDICQRGTSLTIQCQVDSQVTMMFWYRQQPGQSLTLIATANQGSEATYESGFVIDKFPISRPNLTFSTLTVSNMSPEDSSIYLCSVASGTGNQPQHFGDGTRLSIL.

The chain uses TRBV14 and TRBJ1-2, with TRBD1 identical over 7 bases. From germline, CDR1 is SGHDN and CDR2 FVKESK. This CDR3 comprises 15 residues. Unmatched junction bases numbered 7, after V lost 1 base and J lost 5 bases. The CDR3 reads CASSQAVGTAYGYTF. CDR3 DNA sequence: TGTGCCAGCAGCCAAGCCGTCGGGACAGCTTATGGCTACACCTTC.

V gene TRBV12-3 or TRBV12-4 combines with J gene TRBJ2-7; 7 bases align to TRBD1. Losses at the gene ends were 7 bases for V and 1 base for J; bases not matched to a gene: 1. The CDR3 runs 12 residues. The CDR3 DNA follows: TGTGCCAGCAAACAGGGGTCCTACGAGCAGTACTTC. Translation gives CASKQGSYEQYF.

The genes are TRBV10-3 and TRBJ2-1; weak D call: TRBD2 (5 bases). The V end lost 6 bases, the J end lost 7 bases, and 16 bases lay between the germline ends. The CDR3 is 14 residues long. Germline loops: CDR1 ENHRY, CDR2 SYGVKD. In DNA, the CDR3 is TGTGCCATCAGCTCCGAAGCGGTACTTAATGAGCAGTTCTTC. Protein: CAISSEAVLNEQFF.

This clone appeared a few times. The DNA for the CDR3 is TGTGCCAGCAGTCCGGCCGGGGAGCTGTTTTTT. Protein product: CASSPAGELFF. The chain uses TRBV7-2 and TRBJ2-2; D is unclear. V was shortened by 6 bases and J by 6 bases, with 5 bases between the two germline ends. The CDR3 spans 11 residues. The germline gives CDR1 SGHTA, CDR2 FQGNSA.

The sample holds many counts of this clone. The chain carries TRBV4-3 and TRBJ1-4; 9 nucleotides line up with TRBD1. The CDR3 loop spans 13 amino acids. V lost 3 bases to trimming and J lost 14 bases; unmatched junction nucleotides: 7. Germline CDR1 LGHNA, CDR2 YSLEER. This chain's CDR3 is CASSQMPGTGLFF. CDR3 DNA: TGCGCCAGCAGCCAGATGCCCGGGACAGGGCTGTTTTTT.